This T cell receptor (beta chain) was observed in a study of CD8 T cells in Susac syndrome. General observations from the study: Acknowledgment was made by the study that its TCR sequencing and HLA analysis involved a relatively small number of individuals.

As concerns this clonotype: The antigen is undetermined.

A quantity of roughly 0.5 to 1 ug RNA underwent reverse transcription using random hexamers. The method of amplification for TCR beta CDR3 was immunoSEQ multiplex PCR, covering 54 Vbeta and 13 Jbeta. TCRdb re-analysed the immunoSEQ multiplex PCR reads in MiXCR, keeping a single row per CDR3 protein. The sample holds over 100,000 distinct CDR3 sequences; approximately 96% are singletons and the top ten take about 0.14%. Sequencing of TCR beta was performed on blood CD8+ and CD4+ T cells. V gave up 3 bases and J gave up 2 bases; unmatched junction bases: 3. This CDR3 has 14 amino acids. The germline CDR1 and CDR2 sequences are DFQATT and SNEGSKA (reference sequence).

The receptor was isolated from a human donor with Susac syndrome. The material sequenced was CD4+ T cells from PBMCs. The chain recombines TRBV20-1 with TRBJ2-1, with TRBD2 matching over 8 bases. CDR3 nucleotide sequence: TGCAGTGCTAGCCCGGGACTAGCCTACAATGAGCAGTTCTTC. Amino acid sequence: CSASPGLAYNEQFF.